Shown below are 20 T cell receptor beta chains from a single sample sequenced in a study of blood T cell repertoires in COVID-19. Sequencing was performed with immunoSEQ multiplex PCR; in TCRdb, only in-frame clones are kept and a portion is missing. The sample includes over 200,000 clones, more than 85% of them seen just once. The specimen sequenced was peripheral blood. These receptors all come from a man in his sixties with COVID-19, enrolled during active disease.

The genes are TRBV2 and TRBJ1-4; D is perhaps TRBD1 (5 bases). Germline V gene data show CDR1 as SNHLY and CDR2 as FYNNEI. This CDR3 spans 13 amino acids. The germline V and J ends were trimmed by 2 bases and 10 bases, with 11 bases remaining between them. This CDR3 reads CASSEWQGRKLFF. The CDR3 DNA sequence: TGTGCCAGCAGTGAATGGCAGGGCCGAAAACTGTTTTTT.

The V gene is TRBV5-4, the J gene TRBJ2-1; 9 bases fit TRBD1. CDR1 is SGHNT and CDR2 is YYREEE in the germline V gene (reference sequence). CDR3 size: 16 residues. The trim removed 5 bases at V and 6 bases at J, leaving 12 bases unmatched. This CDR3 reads CASSIPGTGNGNEQFF. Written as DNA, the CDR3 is TGTGCCAGCAGTATTCCCGGGACAGGGAATGGCAATGAGCAGTTCTTC. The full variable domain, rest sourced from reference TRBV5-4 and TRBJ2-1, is ETGVTQSPTHLIKTRGQQVTLRCSSQSGHNTVSWYQQALGQGPQFIFQYYREEENGRGNFPPRFSGLQFPNYSSELNVNALELDDSALYLCASSIPGTGNGNEQFFGPGTRLTVL.

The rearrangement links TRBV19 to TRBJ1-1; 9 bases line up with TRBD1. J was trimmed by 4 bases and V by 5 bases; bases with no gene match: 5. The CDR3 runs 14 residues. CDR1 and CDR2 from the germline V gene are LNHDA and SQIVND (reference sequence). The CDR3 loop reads CASSPTQGATEAFF. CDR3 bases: TGTGCCAGTAGTCCCACACAGGGGGCCACTGAAGCTTTCTTT. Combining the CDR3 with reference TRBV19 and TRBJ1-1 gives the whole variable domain DGGITQSPKYLFRKEGQNVTLSCEQNLNHDAMYWYRQDPGQGLRLIYYSQIVNDFQKGDIAEGYSVSREKKESFPLTVTSAQKNPTAFYLCASSPTQGATEAFFGQGTRLTVV.

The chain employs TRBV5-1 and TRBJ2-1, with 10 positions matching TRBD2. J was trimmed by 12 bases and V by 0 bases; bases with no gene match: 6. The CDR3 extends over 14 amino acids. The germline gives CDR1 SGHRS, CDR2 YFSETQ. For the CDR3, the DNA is TGCGCCAGCAGCTTGGAAGCGGGAGGGGATTTGCAGTTCTTC. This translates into CASSLEAGGDLQFF.

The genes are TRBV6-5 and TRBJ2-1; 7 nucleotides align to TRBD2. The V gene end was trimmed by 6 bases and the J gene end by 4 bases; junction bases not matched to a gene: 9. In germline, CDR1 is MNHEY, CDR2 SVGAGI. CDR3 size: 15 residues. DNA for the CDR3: TGTGCCAGCAGGACTAGCTGGGGCAATTACAATGAGCAGTTCTTC. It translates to CASRTSWGNYNEQFF.

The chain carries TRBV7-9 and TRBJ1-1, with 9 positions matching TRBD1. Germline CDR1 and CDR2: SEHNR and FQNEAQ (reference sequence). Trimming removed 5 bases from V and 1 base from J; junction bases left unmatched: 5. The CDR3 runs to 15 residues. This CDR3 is CASSVPDRGNTEAFF. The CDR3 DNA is TGTGCCAGCAGCGTACCGGACAGGGGGAACACTGAAGCTTTCTTT.

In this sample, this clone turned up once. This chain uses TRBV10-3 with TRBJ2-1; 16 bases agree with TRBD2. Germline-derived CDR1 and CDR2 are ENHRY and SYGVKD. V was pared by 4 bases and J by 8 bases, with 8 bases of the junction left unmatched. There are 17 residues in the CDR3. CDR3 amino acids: CAISGGTSGRAWDEQFF. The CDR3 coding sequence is TGTGCCATCAGTGGCGGGACTAGCGGGAGGGCCTGGGATGAGCAGTTCTTC.

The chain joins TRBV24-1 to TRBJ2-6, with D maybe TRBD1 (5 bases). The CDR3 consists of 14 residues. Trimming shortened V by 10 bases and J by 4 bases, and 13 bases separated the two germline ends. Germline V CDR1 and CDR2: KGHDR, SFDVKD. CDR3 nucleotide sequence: TGTGCCACGAGCCAGGGTGCCGGGGCCAACGTCCTGACTTTC. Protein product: CATSQGAGANVLTF.

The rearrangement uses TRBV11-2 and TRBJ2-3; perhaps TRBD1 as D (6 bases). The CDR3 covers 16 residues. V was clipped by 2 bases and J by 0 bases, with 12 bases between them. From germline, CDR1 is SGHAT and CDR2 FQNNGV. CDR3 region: CASSLRTDSSTDTQYF. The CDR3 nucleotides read TGTGCCAGCAGCTTACGGACAGACTCTAGCACAGATACGCAGTATTTT.

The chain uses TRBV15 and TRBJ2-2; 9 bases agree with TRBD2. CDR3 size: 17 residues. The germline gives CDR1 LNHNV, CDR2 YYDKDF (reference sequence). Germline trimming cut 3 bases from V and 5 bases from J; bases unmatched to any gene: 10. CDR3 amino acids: CATSRNGASGTTGELFF. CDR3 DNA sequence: TGTGCCACCAGCAGGAATGGGGCTAGCGGGACGACCGGGGAGCTGTTTTTT.

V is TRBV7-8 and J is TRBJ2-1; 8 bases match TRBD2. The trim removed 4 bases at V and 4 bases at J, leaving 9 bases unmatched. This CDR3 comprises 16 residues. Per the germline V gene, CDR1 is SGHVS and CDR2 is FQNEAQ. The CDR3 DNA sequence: TGTGCCAGCAGCTCGGTTGAGCGGGAGAGGTACAATGAGCAGTTCTTC. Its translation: CASSSVERERYNEQFF.

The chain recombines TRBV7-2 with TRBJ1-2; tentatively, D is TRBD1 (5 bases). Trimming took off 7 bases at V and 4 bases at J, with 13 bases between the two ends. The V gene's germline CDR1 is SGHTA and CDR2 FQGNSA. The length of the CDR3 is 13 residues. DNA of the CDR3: TGTGCCAGCACCGCGGGGGTGAGCTATGGCTACACCTTC. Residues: CASTAGVSYGYTF.

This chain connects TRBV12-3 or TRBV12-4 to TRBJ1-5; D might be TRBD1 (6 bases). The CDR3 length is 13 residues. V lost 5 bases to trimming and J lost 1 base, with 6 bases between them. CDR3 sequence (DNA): TGTGCCAGCAGTGGACAGAGCAATCAGCCCCAGCATTTT. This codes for CASSGQSNQPQHF.

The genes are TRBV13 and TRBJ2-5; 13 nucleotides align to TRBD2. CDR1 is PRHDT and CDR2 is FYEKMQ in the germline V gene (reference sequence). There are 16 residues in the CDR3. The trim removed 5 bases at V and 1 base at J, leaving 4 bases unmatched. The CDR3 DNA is TGTGCCAGCAGCGCGGGACTAGCGGGACTCCAAGAGACCCAGTACTTC. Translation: CASSAGLAGLQETQYF.

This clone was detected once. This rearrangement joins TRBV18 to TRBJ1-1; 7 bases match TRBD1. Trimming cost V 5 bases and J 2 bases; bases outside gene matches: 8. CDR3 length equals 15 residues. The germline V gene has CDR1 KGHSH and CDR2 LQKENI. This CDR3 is CASSSGQEINTEAFF. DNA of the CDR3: TGTGCCAGCTCATCCGGACAGGAGATAAACACTGAAGCTTTCTTT. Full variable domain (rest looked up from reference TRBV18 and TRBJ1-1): NAGVMQNPRHLVRRRGQEARLRCSPMKGHSHVYWYRQLPEEGLKFMVYLQKENIIDESGMPKERFSAEFPKEGPSILRIQQVVRGDSAAYFCASSSGQEINTEAFFGQGTRLTVV.

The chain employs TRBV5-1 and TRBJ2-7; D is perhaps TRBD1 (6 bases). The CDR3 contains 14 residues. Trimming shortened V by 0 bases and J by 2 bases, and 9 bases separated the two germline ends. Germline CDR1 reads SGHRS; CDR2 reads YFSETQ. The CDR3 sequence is CASSLEAGAYEQYF. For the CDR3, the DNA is TGCGCCAGCAGCTTGGAGGCAGGGGCCTACGAGCAGTACTTC.

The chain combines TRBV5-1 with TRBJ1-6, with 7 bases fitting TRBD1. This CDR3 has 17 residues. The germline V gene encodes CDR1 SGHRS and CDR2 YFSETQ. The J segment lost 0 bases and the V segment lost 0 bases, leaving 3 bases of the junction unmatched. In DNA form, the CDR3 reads TGCGCCAGCAGCTTGGGGACAGGTAGCTCCTATAATTCACCCCTCCACTTT. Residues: CASSLGTGSSYNSPLHF. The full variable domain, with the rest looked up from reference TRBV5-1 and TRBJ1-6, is KAGVTQTPRYLIKTRGQQVTLSCSPISGHRSVSWYQQTPGQGLQFLFEYFSETQRNKGNFPGRFSGRQFSNSRSEMNVSTLELGDSALYLCASSLGTGSSYNSPLHFGNGTRLTVT.

CDR3: CASSLGATTNEKLFF. In DNA form, the CDR3 reads TGTGCCAGCAGCTTGGGCGCTACAACTAATGAAAAACTGTTTTTT. V usage is TRBV5-5 and J usage is TRBJ1-4; D uncertain. V was clipped by 0 bases and J by 0 bases, with 6 bases between them. The germline CDR1 and CDR2 sequences are SGHKS and YYEKEE (reference sequence). The CDR3 extends over 15 amino acids.

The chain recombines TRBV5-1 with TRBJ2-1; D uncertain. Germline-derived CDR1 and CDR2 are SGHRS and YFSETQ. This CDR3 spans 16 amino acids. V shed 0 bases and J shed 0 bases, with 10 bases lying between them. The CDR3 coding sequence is TGCGCCAGCAGCTTGGGACTTATAAGCTCCTACAATGAGCAGTTCTTC. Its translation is CASSLGLISSYNEQFF.

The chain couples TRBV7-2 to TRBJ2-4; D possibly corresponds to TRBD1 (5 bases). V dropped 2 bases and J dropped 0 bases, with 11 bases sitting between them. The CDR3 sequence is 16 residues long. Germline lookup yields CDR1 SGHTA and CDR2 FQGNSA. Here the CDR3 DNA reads TGTGCCAGCAGCTTAAGCAGGGTCCTAGCCAAAAACATTCAGTACTTC. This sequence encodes CASSLSRVLAKNIQYF. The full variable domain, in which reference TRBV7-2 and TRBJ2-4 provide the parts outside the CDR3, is GAGVSQSPSNKVTEKGKDVELRCDPISGHTALYWYRQSLGQGLEFLIYFQGNSAPDKSGLPSDRFSAERTGGSVSTLTIQRTQQEDSAVYLCASSLSRVLAKNIQYFGAGTRLSVL.